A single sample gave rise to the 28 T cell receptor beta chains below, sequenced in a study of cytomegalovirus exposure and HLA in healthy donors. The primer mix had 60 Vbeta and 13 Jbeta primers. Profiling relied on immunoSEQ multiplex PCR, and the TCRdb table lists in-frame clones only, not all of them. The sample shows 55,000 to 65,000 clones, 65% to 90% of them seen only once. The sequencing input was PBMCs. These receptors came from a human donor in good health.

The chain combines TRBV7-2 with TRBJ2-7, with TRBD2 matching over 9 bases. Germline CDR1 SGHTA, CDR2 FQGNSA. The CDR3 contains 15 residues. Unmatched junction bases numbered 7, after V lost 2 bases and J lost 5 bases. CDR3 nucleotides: TGTGCCAGCAGCTTACATAGCGGGAGTAGGAACGAGCAGTACTTC. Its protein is CASSLHSGSRNEQYF.

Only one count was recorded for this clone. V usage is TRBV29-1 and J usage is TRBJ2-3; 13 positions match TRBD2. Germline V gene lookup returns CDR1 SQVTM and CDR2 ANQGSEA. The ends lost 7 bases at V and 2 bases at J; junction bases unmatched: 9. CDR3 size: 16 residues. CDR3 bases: TGCAGCGCCCCTAGACTAGCGGGGGGTTACACAGATACGCAGTATTTT. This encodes CSAPRLAGGYTDTQYF.

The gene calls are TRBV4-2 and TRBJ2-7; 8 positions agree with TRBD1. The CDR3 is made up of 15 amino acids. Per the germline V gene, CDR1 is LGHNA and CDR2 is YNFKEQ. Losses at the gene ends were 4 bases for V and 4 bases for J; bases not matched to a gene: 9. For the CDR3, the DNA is TGTGCCAGCAGCCTCTCCGGACAGGGTTTATACGAGCAGTACTTC. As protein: CASSLSGQGLYEQYF.

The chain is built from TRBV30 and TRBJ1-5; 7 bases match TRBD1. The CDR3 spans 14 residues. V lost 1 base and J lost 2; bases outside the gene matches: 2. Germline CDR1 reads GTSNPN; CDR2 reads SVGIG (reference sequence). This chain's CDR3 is CAWSDGQGNQPQHF. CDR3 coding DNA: TGTGCCTGGAGTGATGGACAGGGCAATCAGCCCCAGCATTTT. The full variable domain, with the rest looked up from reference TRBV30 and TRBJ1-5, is SQTIHQWPATLVQPVGSPLSLECTVEGTSNPNLYWYRQAAGRGLQLLFYSVGIGQISSEVPQNLSASRPQDRQFILSSKKLLLSDSGFYLCAWSDGQGNQPQHFGDGTRLSIL.

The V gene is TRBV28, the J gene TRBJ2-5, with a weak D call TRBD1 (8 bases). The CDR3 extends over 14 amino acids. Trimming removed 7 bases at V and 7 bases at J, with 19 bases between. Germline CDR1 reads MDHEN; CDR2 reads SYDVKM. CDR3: CASNLQGGAGTQYF. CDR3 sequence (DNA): TGTGCCAGCAACTTACAGGGGGGGGCGGGGACCCAGTACTTC. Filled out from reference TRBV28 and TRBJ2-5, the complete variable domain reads DVKVTQSSRYLVKRTGEKVFLECVQDMDHENMFWYRQDPGLGLRLIYFSYDVKMKEKGDIPEGYSVSREKKERFSLILESASTNQTSMYLCASNLQGGAGTQYFGPGTRLLVL.

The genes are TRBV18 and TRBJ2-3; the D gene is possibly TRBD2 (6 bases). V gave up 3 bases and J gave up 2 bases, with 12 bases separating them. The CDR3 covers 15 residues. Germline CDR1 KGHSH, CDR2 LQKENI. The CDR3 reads CASSPGGLVTDTQYF. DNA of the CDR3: TGTGCCAGCTCACCCGGGGGTTTGGTCACAGATACGCAGTATTTT.

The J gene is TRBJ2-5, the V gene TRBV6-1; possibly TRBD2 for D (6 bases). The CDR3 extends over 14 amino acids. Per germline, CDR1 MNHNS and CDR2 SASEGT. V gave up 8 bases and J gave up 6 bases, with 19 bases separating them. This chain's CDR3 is CASELRGWRKTQYF. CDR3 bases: TGTGCCAGCGAACTCCGGGGGTGGAGAAAGACCCAGTACTTC.

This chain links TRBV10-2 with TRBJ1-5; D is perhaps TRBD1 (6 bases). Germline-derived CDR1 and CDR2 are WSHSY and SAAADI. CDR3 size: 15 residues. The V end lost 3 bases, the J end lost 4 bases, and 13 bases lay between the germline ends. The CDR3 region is CASSEVTGNNQPQHF. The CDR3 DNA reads TGCGCCAGCAGTGAAGTGACAGGCAATAATCAGCCCCAGCATTTT.

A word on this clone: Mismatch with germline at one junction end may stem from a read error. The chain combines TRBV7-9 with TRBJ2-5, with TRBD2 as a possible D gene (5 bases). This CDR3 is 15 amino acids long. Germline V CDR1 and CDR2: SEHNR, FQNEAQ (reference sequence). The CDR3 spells CSSSSYGVPAETQYF. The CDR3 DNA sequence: TGTTCCAGCAGCTCCTACGGGGTCCCGGCGGAGACCCAGTACTTC.

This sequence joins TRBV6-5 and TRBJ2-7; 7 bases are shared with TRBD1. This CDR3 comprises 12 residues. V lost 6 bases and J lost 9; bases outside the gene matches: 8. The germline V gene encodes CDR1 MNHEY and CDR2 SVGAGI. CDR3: CASSSGTAMQYF. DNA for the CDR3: TGTGCCAGCAGCTCCGGGACAGCGATGCAGTACTTC.

CDR3 sequence reads: CSARAGGLEQYF. In nucleotides, the CDR3 is TGCAGCGCCCGGGCAGGGGGCCTCGAGCAGTACTTC. The chain carries TRBV29-1 and TRBJ2-7, with 8 bases fitting TRBD1. The germline V gene encodes CDR1 SQVTM and CDR2 ANQGSEA. The CDR3 sequence is 12 residues long. V dropped 7 bases and J dropped 6; count of bases not matched to a gene: 8.

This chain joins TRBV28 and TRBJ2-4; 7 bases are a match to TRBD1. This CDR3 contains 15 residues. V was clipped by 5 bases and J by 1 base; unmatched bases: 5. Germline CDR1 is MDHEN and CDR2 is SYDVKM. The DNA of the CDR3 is TGTGCCAGCAGTGCAGGGGGTTTGGCCAAAAACATTCAGTACTTC. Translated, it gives CASSAGGLAKNIQYF.

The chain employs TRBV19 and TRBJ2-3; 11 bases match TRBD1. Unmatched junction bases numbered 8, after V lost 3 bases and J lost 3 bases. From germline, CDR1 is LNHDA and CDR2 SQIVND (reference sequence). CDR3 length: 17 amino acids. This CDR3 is CASSIVGGQGATDTQYF. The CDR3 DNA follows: TGTGCCAGTAGTATCGTAGGCGGACAGGGGGCAACAGATACGCAGTATTTT.

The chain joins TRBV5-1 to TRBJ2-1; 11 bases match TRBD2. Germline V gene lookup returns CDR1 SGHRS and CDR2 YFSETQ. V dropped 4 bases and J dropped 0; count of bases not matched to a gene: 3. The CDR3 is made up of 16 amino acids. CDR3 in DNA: TGCGCCAGCAGCCAGGGGACTAGCGGCTCCTACAATGAGCAGTTCTTC. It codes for CASSQGTSGSYNEQFF.

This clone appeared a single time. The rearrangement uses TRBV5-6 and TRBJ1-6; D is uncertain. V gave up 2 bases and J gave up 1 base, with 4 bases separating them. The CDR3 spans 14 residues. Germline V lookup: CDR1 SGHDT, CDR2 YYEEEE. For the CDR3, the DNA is TGTGCCAGCAGCTTTTCGTCCTATAATTCACCCCTCCACTTT. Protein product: CASSFSSYNSPLHF.

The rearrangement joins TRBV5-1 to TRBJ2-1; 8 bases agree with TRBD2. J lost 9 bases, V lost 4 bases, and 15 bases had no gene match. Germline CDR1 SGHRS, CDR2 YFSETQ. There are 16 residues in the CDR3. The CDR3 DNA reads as TGCGCCAGCAGCCCGGGGGGGACATACACCCCGGGTGAGCAGTTCTTC. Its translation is CASSPGGTYTPGEQFF.

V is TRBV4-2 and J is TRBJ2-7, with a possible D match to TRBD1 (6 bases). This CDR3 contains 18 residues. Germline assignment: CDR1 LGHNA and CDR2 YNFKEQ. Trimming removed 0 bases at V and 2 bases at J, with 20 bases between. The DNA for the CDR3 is TGTGCCAGCAGCCAAGAAGGCGTCAGGGCAGGGGTTCCCTACGAGCAGTACTTC. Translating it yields CASSQEGVRAGVPYEQYF.

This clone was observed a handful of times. CDR3 protein: CASSPLGLSASFSGANVLTF. CDR3 bases: TGTGCCAGCTCACCTCTAGGACTGTCAGCTTCATTCTCTGGGGCCAACGTCCTGACTTTC. V and J are TRBV18 and TRBJ2-6, with a tentative D call TRBD2 (5 bases). Between the trimmed V and J ends, which lost 3 bases and 0 bases, there was a span of 21 bases. The CDR3 is made up of 20 amino acids. Germline V gene sequence: CDR1 KGHSH, CDR2 LQKENI.

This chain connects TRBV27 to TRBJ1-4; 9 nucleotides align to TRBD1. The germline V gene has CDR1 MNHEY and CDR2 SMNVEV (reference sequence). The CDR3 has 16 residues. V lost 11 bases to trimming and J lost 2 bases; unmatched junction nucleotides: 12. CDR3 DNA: TGTGCCTCAAAAACAGGGGGCGCGTCCACTAATGAAAAACTGTTTTTT. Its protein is CASKTGGASTNEKLFF.

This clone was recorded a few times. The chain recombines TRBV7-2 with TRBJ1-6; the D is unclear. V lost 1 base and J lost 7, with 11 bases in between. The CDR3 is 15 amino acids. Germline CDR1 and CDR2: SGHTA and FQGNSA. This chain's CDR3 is CASSLGLPGNSPLHF. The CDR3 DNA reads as TGTGCCAGCAGCTTAGGACTCCCGGGGAATTCACCCCTCCACTTT.

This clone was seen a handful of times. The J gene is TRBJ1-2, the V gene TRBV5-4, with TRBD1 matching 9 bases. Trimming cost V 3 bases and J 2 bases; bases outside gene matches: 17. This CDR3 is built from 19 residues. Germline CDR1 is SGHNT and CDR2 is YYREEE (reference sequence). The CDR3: CASSSPGQGGIGQNYGYTF. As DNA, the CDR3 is TGTGCCAGCAGCTCTCCGGGACAGGGAGGGATTGGACAAAACTATGGCTACACCTTC. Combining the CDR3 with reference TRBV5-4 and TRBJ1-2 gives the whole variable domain ETGVTQSPTHLIKTRGQQVTLRCSSQSGHNTVSWYQQALGQGPQFIFQYYREEENGRGNFPPRFSGLQFPNYSSELNVNALELDDSALYLCASSSPGQGGIGQNYGYTFGSGTRLTVV.

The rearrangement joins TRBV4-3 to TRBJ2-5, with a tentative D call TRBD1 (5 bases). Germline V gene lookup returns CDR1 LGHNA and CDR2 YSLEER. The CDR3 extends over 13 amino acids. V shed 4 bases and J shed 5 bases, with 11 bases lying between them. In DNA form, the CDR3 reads TGCGCCAGCAGCCCAGGGCTGGGCGAGACCCAGTACTTC. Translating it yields CASSPGLGETQYF.

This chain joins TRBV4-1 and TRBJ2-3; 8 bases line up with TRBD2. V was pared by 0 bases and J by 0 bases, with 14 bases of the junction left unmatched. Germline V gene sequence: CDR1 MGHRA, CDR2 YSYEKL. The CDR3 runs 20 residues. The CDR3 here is CASSQDLTTGGISSTDTQYF. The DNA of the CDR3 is TGCGCCAGCAGCCAAGATCTTACGACGGGAGGGATTTCTAGCACAGATACGCAGTATTTT.

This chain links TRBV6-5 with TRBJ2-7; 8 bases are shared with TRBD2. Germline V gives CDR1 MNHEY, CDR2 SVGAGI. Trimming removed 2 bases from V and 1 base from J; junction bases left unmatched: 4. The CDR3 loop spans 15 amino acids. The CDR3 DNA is TGTGCCAGCAGTTACGGGATAGCGGGGTCCTACGAGCAGTACTTC. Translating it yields CASSYGIAGSYEQYF.

CDR3 in amino acids: CASSQLTDTEAFF. Written as DNA, the CDR3 is TGTGCCAGCAGCCAACTGACAGACACTGAAGCTTTCTTT. This chain connects TRBV4-2 to TRBJ1-1, with D possibly being TRBD1 (5 bases). Trimming cost V 2 bases and J 3 bases, with 7 bases left between them. Germline V lookup: CDR1 LGHNA, CDR2 YNFKEQ. CDR3 length equals 13 residues.

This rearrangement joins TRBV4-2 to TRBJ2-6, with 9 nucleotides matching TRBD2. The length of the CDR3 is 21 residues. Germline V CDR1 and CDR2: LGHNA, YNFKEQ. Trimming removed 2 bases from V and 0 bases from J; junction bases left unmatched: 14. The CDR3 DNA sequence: TGTGCCAGCAGCCAATCGTCCGCTTTGCTAGCGGGGTACTCTGGGGCCAACGTCCTGACTTTC. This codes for CASSQSSALLAGYSGANVLTF.

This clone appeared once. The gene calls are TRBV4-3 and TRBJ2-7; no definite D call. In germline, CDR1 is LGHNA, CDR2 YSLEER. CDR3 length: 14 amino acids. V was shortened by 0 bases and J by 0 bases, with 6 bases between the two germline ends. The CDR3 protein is CASSQEVASYEQYF. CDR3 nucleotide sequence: TGCGCCAGCAGCCAAGAGGTAGCCTCCTACGAGCAGTACTTC.

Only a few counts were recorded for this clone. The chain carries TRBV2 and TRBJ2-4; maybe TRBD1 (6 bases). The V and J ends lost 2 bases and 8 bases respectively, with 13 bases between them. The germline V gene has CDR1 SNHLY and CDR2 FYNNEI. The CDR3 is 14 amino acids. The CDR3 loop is CASSERTPGDIQYF. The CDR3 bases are TGTGCCAGCAGTGAACGGACGCCAGGGGACATTCAGTACTTC.